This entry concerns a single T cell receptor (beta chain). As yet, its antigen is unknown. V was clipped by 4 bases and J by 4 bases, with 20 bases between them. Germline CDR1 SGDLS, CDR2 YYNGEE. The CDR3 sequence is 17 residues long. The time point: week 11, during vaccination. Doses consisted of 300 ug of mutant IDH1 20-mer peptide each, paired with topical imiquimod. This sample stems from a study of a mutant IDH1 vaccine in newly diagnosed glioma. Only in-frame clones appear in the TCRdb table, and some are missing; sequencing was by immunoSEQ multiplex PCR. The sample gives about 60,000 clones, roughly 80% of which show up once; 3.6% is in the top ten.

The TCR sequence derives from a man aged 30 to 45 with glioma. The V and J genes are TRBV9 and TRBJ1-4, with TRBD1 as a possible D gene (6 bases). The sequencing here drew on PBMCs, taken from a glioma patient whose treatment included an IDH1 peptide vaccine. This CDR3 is CASSRGASRSYNEKLFF. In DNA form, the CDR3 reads TGTGCCAGCAGCCGGGGGGCCAGCAGGTCCTATAATGAAAAACTGTTTTTT. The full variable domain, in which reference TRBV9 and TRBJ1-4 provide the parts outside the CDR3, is DSGVTQTPKHLITATGQRVTLRCSPRSGDLSVYWYQQSLDQGLQFLIQYYNGEERAKGNILERFSAQQFPDLHSELNLSSLELGDSALYFCASSRGASRSYNEKLFFGSGTQLSVL.